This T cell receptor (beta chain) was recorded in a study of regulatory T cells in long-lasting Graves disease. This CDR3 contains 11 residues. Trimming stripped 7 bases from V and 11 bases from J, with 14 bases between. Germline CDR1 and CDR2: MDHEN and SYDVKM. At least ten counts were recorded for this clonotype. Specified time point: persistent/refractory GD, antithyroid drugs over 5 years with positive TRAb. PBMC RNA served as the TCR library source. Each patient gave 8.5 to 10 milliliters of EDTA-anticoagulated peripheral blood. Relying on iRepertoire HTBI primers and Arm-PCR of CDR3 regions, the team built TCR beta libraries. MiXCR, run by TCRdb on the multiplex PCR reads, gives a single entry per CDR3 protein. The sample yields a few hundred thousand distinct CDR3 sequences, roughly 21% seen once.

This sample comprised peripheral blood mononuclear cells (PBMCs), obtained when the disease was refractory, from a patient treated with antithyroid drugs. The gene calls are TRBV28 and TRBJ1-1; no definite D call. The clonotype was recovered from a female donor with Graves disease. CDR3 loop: CASNYDGFAFF. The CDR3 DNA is TGTGCCAGCAACTACGACGGATTTGCTTTCTTT.